Each of the 24 T cell receptor beta chains below was sequenced from the same sample in a study of early T cells in non-severe SARS-CoV-2 infection. Via MiXCR, TCRdb re-called the 5' RACE reads, giving one row per CDR3 protein. This table has 74,000 or so distinct CDR3 sequences, 9.5% to 15% appearing once. The sequenced material came from whole blood. The source is an adult who was a healthcare worker with PCR-confirmed SARS-CoV-2 infection or an uninfected control (not recorded which).

V usage is TRBV30 and J usage is TRBJ2-3; 9 bases agree with TRBD1. The CDR3 has 14 residues. Germline V gene data show CDR1 as GTSNPN and CDR2 as SVGIG (reference sequence). Trimming cost V 1 base and J 2 bases; bases outside gene matches: 1. CDR3 coding DNA: TGTGCCTGGAGTGACAGGGGGCCCACAGATACGCAGTATTTT. Protein sequence: CAWSDRGPTDTQYF.

This clonotype was observed a handful of times. The chain recombines TRBV11-3 with TRBJ2-1, with 7 bases matching TRBD2. With V trimmed by 3 bases and J by 8 bases, 7 bases remained unmatched. The germline V gene has CDR1 SGHNT and CDR2 YENEEA. The CDR3 is 14 amino acids. The CDR3 bases are TGTGCCAGCAGCTTCCAGCGGGAAGGCGATGAGCAGTTCTTC. Translation: CASSFQREGDEQFF.

V is TRBV10-3 and J is TRBJ2-3; a possible D gene is TRBD2 (5 bases). With 8 bases removed from V and 0 bases from J, the gap between germline ends came to 18 bases. The CDR3 extends over 16 amino acids. Germline V gene data show CDR1 as ENHRY and CDR2 as SYGVKD. The CDR3 DNA follows: TGTGCCATCGGCGCGGCTCCCGGGGAAAGCACAGATACGCAGTATTTT. This gives the protein CAIGAAPGESTDTQYF.

The chain is built from TRBV20-1 and TRBJ1-1, with 7 bases matching TRBD1. With V trimmed by 0 bases and J by 2 bases, 3 bases remained unmatched. The germline V gene has CDR1 DFQATT and CDR2 SNEGSKA (reference sequence). CDR3 length equals 14 residues. The CDR3 nucleotides are TGCAGTGCTAGAGAGGGACAGCTCAACACTGAAGCTTTCTTT. Protein product: CSAREGQLNTEAFF.

This clonotype was picked up a small number of times. The chain links TRBV5-6 to TRBJ2-1; D not resolved. V lost 4 bases and J lost 2, with 13 bases in between. The CDR3 loop spans 15 amino acids. Per the germline V gene, CDR1 is SGHDT and CDR2 is YYEEEE. The CDR3 DNA reads as TGTGCCAGCAGCGCCCCTGGGGTGGCCTACAATGAGCAGTTCTTC. Its protein product is CASSAPGVAYNEQFF.

This clonotype has only a few counts. This chain uses TRBV3-1 with TRBJ2-1; D might be TRBD2 (7 bases). Germline assignment: CDR1 LGHDT and CDR2 YNNKEL (reference sequence). Trimming took off 5 bases at V and 3 bases at J, with 17 bases between the two ends. This CDR3 spans 16 amino acids. CDR3 DNA sequence: TGTGCCAGCAGCGGAATGGGGGGGGCCCTCTACAATGAGCAGTTCTTC. Protein: CASSGMGGALYNEQFF.

This clonotype has at least ten counts. The genes are TRBV6-2 or TRBV6-3 and TRBJ2-6; possibly TRBD1 or TRBD2 for D (5 bases each). CDR3 length equals 16 residues. Germline values: CDR1 MNHEY, CDR2 SVGEGT. Deletions cut 5 bases from V and 0 bases from J, with 11 bases between. The CDR3 DNA sequence: TGTGCCAGCAGTCGGGACCCCAGCTCTGGGGCCAACGTCCTGACTTTC. It yields the protein CASSRDPSSGANVLTF.

This clonotype appeared a few times. The rearrangement links TRBV29-1 to TRBJ2-2, with 10 bases identical to TRBD1. Germline V lookup: CDR1 SQVTM, CDR2 ANQGSEA. CDR3 length: 15 residues. The trim removed 7 bases at V and 5 bases at J, leaving 10 bases unmatched. CDR3 loop: CSARRGTGETGELFF. The CDR3 coding sequence is TGCAGCGCCCGTCGGGGGACAGGGGAGACCGGGGAGCTGTTTTTT.

The table lists this clonotype with a few counts. The rearrangement joins TRBV6-5 to TRBJ2-2, with 8 bases aligning to TRBD2. The CDR3 contains 15 residues. Germline V gene sequence: CDR1 MNHEY, CDR2 SVGAGI. J gave up 7 bases and V 2 bases, and 6 bases lay outside the gene matches. CDR3: CASSYGREGGGELFF. Written as DNA, the CDR3 is TGTGCCAGCAGTTACGGACGGGAGGGCGGCGGGGAGCTGTTTTTT.

CDR3 nucleotide sequence: TGTGCCAGCAGCTCAGGGACAGACTCCTACGAGCAGTACTTC. Amino acid sequence: CASSSGTDSYEQYF. V gene TRBV7-9 combines with J gene TRBJ2-7; TRBD1 aligns across 7 bases. In germline, CDR1 is SEHNR, CDR2 FQNEAQ (reference sequence). This CDR3 is built from 14 residues. V was clipped by 4 bases and J by 0 bases; unmatched bases: 3.

In regard to this clonotype: One junction end does not reproduce the germline sequence, and a read error may be involved. The CDR3 loop is CASSFPGDRAQETRYF. CDR3 sequence (DNA): TGTGCCAGCAGCTTCCCAGGGGACCGGGCACAAGAGACCCGGTACTTC. V gene TRBV5-4 combines with J gene TRBJ2-5, with a weak D call TRBD1 (6 bases). Germline CDR1 is SGHNT and CDR2 is YYREEE (reference sequence). This CDR3 contains 16 residues. The full variable domain, in which reference TRBV5-4 and TRBJ2-5 provide the parts outside the CDR3, is ETGVTQSPTHLIKTRGQQVTLRCSSQSGHNTVSWYQQALGQGPQFIFQYYREEENGRGNFPPRFSGLQFPNYSSELNVNALELDDSALYLCASSFPGDRAQETRYFGPGTRLLVL.

This clonotype has a count of ten or more. This chain links TRBV4-1 with TRBJ1-5, with D perhaps matching TRBD1 (6 bases). Trimming took 3 bases from V and 5 from J, leaving 8 bases between them. Germline V CDR1 and CDR2: MGHRA, YSYEKL. The CDR3 loop spans 13 amino acids. In DNA, the CDR3 is TGCGCCAGCAGCCAGGCAGGGGATCAGCCCCAGCATTTT. This gives the protein CASSQAGDQPQHF.

The rearrangement uses TRBV6-2 or TRBV6-3 and TRBJ1-1; D not resolved. Trimming shortened V by 4 bases and J by 0 bases, and 12 bases separated the two germline ends. The V gene's germline CDR1 is MNHEY and CDR2 SVGEGT. The CDR3 runs to 15 residues. The CDR3 DNA reads TGTGCCAGCAGTTTTGGAGGCTTGATGAACACTGAAGCTTTCTTT. Encoded protein: CASSFGGLMNTEAFF.

This clonotype appeared a few times. The chain combines TRBV3-1 with TRBJ2-7, with 9 positions matching TRBD1. Trimming removed 0 bases from V and 2 bases from J; junction bases left unmatched: 11. From germline, CDR1 is LGHDT and CDR2 YNNKEL (reference sequence). This CDR3 region has 18 residues. In DNA, the CDR3 is TGTGCCAGCAGCCAAGATCTTGGGACAGGGAGTAGGGCCTACGAGCAGTACTTC. Its translation is CASSQDLGTGSRAYEQYF.

There are many counts of this clonotype. The V and J genes are TRBV6-1 and TRBJ1-1, with a weak D call TRBD1 (5 bases). With 8 bases removed from V and 8 bases from J, the gap between germline ends came to 9 bases. CDR1 is MNHNS, CDR2 SASEGT, per germline. CDR3 length: 10 residues. For the CDR3, the DNA is TGTGCCAGCGGGGACGGAGAAGCTTTCTTT. Residues: CASGDGEAFF.

This clonotype came up many times. The CDR3 reads CASSLLGGASTDTQYF. The DNA of the CDR3 is TGTGCCAGCAGCTTACTAGGAGGAGCCAGCACAGATACGCAGTATTTT. The chain couples TRBV7-2 to TRBJ2-3, with D tentatively TRBD2 (5 bases). Germline-derived CDR1 and CDR2 are SGHTA and FQGNSA. The length of the CDR3 is 16 residues. The V end was cut by 2 bases, the J end by 0 bases, with 12 bases between.

On this clonotype itself: This may come from a read error, since a much larger clone is one base off. This chain connects TRBV20-1 to TRBJ2-7; D not resolved. The CDR3 runs to 10 residues. The V gene's germline CDR1 is DFQATT and CDR2 SNEGSKA (reference sequence). With 7 bases removed from V and 7 bases from J, the gap between germline ends came to 11 bases. Here the CDR3 DNA reads TGCAGTGTCTCCGCCGGGGAGCAGTACTTC. Residues: CSVSAGEQYF.

This chain connects TRBV20-1 to TRBJ2-1; 9 nucleotides agree with TRBD1. Looked up from germline, CDR1 is DFQATT and CDR2 is SNEGSKA (reference sequence). The CDR3 covers 13 residues. With V trimmed by 5 bases and J by 5 bases, 4 bases remained unmatched. As DNA, the CDR3 is TGCAGTGCTCCTAACAGGGGGCACAATGAGCAGTTCTTC. Protein: CSAPNRGHNEQFF.

This clonotype was recorded many times. The genes are TRBV7-9 and TRBJ1-1; no clear D gene. The CDR3 is 13 amino acids. Per germline, CDR1 SEHNR and CDR2 FQNEAQ (reference sequence). The ends were cut back, 5 bases at V and 4 bases at J, with 11 bases in the middle. The CDR3 reads CASSPNSATEAFF. The CDR3 DNA reads TGTGCCAGCAGCCCAAACTCCGCCACTGAAGCTTTCTTT.

This clonotype occurred a few times. This chain links TRBV29-1 with TRBJ2-7, with D maybe TRBD2 (5 bases). The length of the CDR3 is 14 residues. The germline CDR1 and CDR2 sequences are SQVTM and ANQGSEA. The V and J ends lost 5 bases and 0 bases respectively, with 14 bases between them. Here the CDR3 reads CSVSGRSGSYEQYF. In DNA form, the CDR3 reads TGCAGCGTTTCTGGTCGGAGCGGCTCCTACGAGCAGTACTTC.

J is TRBJ2-7 and V is TRBV7-2, with D perhaps matching TRBD1 (6 bases). Trimming took off 1 base at V and 4 bases at J, with 14 bases between the two ends. CDR3 length equals 15 residues. Germline CDR1 SGHTA, CDR2 FQGNSA. The CDR3 nucleotides are TGTGCCAGCAGCTTAGAAAGTGGGGGCGGGTACGAGCAGTACTTC. It specifies CASSLESGGGYEQYF.

This clonotype was detected a few times. The chain employs TRBV27 and TRBJ2-2, with 7 bases identical to TRBD2. The V and J ends lost 2 bases and 5 bases, in that order; junction bases with no gene match: 8. Germline V CDR1 and CDR2: MNHEY, SMNVEV (reference sequence). The CDR3 loop spans 16 amino acids. CDR3 loop: CASSLRGSSETGELFF. In nucleotides, the CDR3 is TGTGCCAGCAGTTTACGCGGGAGCAGTGAGACCGGGGAGCTGTTTTTT.

The genes are TRBV6-6 and TRBJ2-4; TRBD2 is a possible D gene (6 bases). The CDR3 runs 14 residues. In germline, CDR1 is MNHNY, CDR2 SVGAGI (reference sequence). Trimming removed 6 bases at V and 8 bases at J, with 17 bases between. For the CDR3, the DNA is TGTGCCAGCAGCCGTGCGGGACCCTGGGACATTCAGTACTTC. It yields the protein CASSRAGPWDIQYF.

The chain couples TRBV28 to TRBJ2-6, with D uncertain. The CDR3 covers 15 residues. CDR1 MDHEN and CDR2 SYDVKM come from the germline V gene. The V end was cut by 5 bases, the J end by 0 bases, with 8 bases between. This CDR3 is CASSPPGSGANVLTF. CDR3 nucleotide sequence: TGTGCCAGCAGTCCCCCCGGCTCTGGGGCCAACGTCCTGACTTTC.